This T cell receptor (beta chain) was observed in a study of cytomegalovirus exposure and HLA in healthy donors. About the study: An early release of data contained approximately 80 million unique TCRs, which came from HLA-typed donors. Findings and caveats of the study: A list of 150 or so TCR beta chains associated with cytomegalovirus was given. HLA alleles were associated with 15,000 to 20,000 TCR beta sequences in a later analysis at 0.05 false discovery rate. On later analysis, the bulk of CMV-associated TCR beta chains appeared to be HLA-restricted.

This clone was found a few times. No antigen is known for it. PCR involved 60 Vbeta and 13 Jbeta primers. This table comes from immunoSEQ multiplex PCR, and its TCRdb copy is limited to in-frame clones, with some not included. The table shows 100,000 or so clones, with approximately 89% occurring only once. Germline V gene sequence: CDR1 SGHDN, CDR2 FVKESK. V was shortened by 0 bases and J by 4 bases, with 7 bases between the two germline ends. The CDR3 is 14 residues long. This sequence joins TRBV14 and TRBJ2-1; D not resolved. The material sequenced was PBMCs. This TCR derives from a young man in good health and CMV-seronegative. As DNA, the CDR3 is TGTGCCAGCAGCCAAGACCCAATGTACAATGAGCAGTTCTTC. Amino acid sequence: CASSQDPMYNEQFF.